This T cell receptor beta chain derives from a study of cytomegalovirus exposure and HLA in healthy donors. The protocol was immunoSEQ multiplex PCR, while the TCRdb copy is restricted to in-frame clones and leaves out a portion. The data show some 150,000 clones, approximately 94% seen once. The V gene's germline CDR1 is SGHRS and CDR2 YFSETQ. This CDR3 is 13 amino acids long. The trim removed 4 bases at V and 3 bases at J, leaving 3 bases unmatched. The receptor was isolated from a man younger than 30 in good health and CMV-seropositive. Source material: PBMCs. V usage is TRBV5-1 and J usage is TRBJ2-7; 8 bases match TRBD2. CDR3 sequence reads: CASSTGTSYEQYF. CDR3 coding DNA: TGCGCCAGCAGCACCGGGACTAGCTACGAGCAGTACTTC.